The TCR beta chain described here comes from a study of blood T cells in healthy people across ages. Per individual sample, total RNA of at least 6 micrograms was extracted. Trimming pared 1 base from V and 5 bases from J, leaving 8 bases between. CDR3 length: 13 amino acids. Germline V gives CDR1 GTSNPN, CDR2 SVGIG (reference sequence). Primers used in a second PCR of roughly 7 to 11 cycles were a sample-barcoded 5' primer and a J-beta primer mix. Via MiXCR, TCRdb re-called the 5' RACE reads, giving one row per CDR3 protein. The profile shows 720,000 or so distinct CDR3 sequences, roughly 41% of them singletons. Study-level points and caveats: Roughly linear age-related decline in beta diversity appeared, significant by age around 42.

Comment on this clonotype: What it binds is unknown.

The sequence derives from a man of 80 years or more in good health. The sequenced sample consisted of blood. The chain recombines TRBV30 with TRBJ2-2, with no clear D. The CDR3 spells CAWSGSGTGELFF. The CDR3 region has the DNA TGTGCCTGGAGTGGGTCAGGTACCGGGGAGCTGTTTTTT.